Listed here are 23 T cell receptor beta chains from one sample, sequenced in a study of glioma-infiltrating T cells. TCR alpha and beta CDR3 regions were amplified from RNA using iRepertoire nested multiplex PCR. Using its own MiXCR run on the multiplex PCR reads, TCRdb lists one record per CDR3 protein. The sample shows about 130,000 distinct CDR3 sequences, approximately 26% of them seen only once. Sequencing input: glioma tissue, nonneoplastic brain tissue, or PBMCs (not recorded which). These receptors were collected from a human donor with low-grade glioma or glioblastoma, undergoing nonglioma brain surgery, or in good health (not recorded which).

The V call is TRBV29-1, the J call TRBJ2-3; D ambiguous. Trimming stripped 5 bases from V and 4 bases from J, with 19 bases between. Germline V CDR1 and CDR2: SQVTM, ANQGSEA. CDR3 length equals 15 residues. In DNA form, the CDR3 reads TGCAGCGTTTCCCCCCCGGACGGCGGCGCAGATACGCAGTATTTT. Its translation: CSVSPPDGGADTQYF.

The rearrangement uses TRBV15 and TRBJ2-5; D not resolved. The CDR3 is 15 amino acids. V lost 0 bases to trimming and J lost 1 base, with 9 bases between them. Per the germline V gene, CDR1 is LNHNV and CDR2 is YYDKDF (reference sequence). The CDR3 DNA follows: TGTGCCACCAGCAGAGATCGACGGCCCCAAGAGACCCAGTACTTC. Translating gives CATSRDRRPQETQYF.

The chain recombines TRBV4-1 with TRBJ1-6, with D possibly being TRBD1 (5 bases). Between the trimmed V and J ends, which lost 6 bases and 7 bases, there was a span of 19 bases. The CDR3 covers 16 residues. Germline CDR1 reads MGHRA; CDR2 reads YSYEKL. The DNA for the CDR3 is TGCGCCAGCAGACAACCCAACATCAACAGGAATTCACCCCTCCACTTT. This codes for CASRQPNINRNSPLHF.

This clonotype was seen a few times. The chain joins TRBV5-1 to TRBJ1-5; D unclear. Germline V lookup: CDR1 SGHRS, CDR2 YFSETQ. The V end lost 7 bases, the J end lost 1 base, and 15 bases lay between the germline ends. The CDR3 spans 15 residues. The CDR3 protein is CASRPGFGSNQPQHF. CDR3 coding DNA: TGCGCCAGCCGCCCAGGATTCGGGAGCAATCAGCCCCAGCATTTT.

The genes are TRBV6-1 and TRBJ1-1; 9 bases align to TRBD1. Germline CDR1 is MNHNS and CDR2 is SASEGT. The length of the CDR3 is 15 residues. V lost 6 bases and J lost 2; bases outside the gene matches: 7. The CDR3: CASSLLQGANTEAFF. For the CDR3, the DNA is TGTGCCAGCAGCCTACTACAGGGGGCAAACACTGAAGCTTTCTTT.

Regarding this clonotype: One junction end does not reproduce the germline sequence, and a read error may be involved. The chain combines TRBV5-5 with TRBJ2-1; the match to TRBD2 covers 9 bases. Germline V gene sequence: CDR1 SGHKS, CDR2 YYEKEE (reference sequence). The length of the CDR3 is 16 residues. Here the CDR3 DNA reads TGTGCCAGCACCTCCTGGGAAGCGGGGGGATTCAATGAGCAGTCCTTC. Amino acid sequence: CASTSWEAGGFNEQSF.

This clonotype was seen only a few times. V usage is TRBV6-1 and J usage is TRBJ2-7; D is uncertain. Germline V gives CDR1 MNHNS, CDR2 SASEGT. The CDR3 totals 12 residues. V was shortened by 1 base and J by 9 bases, with 10 bases between the two germline ends. CDR3 coding DNA: TGTGCCAGCAGTGAAGGGACCACTTCGCAGTACGTC. Translated: CASSEGTTSQYV.

In this sample, this clonotype turned up many times. CDR3 region: CASSSRDRGETQYF. CDR3 nucleotide sequence: TGTGCCAGCAGCTCCCGGGACAGGGGGGAGACCCAGTACTTC. V and J are TRBV7-9 and TRBJ2-5; 11 bases line up with TRBD1. Germline CDR1 reads SEHNR; CDR2 reads FQNEAQ (reference sequence). The CDR3 sequence is 14 residues long. V was pared by 4 bases and J by 5 bases, with 3 bases of the junction left unmatched.

In its sample, this clonotype was seen many times. The chain combines TRBV20-1 with TRBJ2-3; no clear D gene. The CDR3 covers 14 residues. Germline V CDR1 and CDR2: DFQATT, SNEGSKA (reference sequence). V was cut by 5 bases and J by 5 bases, with 17 bases left in between. The CDR3 nucleotides read TGCAGTGCTCACACCCGTCCGACTGGAGATACGCAGTATTTT. Protein product: CSAHTRPTGDTQYF.

This chain uses TRBV7-9 with TRBJ2-2; possible D gene TRBD1, 6 bases. With 7 bases removed from V and 4 bases from J, the gap between germline ends came to 19 bases. Germline V gene lookup returns CDR1 SEHNR and CDR2 FQNEAQ (reference sequence). The CDR3 totals 16 residues. Written as DNA, the CDR3 is TGTGCCAGCACAAACGCCCGGGACATCCGCACCGGGGAGCTGTTTTTT. It encodes CASTNARDIRTGELFF.

There are a few counts of this clonotype. The chain combines TRBV28 with TRBJ2-3, with 12 bases lining up with TRBD2. The trim removed 1 base at V and 6 bases at J, leaving 11 bases unmatched. CDR1 MDHEN and CDR2 SYDVKM come from the germline V gene. The CDR3 runs to 18 residues. The CDR3 DNA reads TGTGCCAGCAGTTTATATAGGCTAGCGGGGGGGCCCAGGGATACGCAGTATTTT. This sequence encodes CASSLYRLAGGPRDTQYF. Drawing the rest from reference TRBV28 and TRBJ2-3, the complete variable domain is DVKVTQSSRYLVKRTGEKVFLECVQDMDHENMFWYRQDPGLGLRLIYFSYDVKMKEKGDIPEGYSVSREKKERFSLILESASTNQTSMYLCASSLYRLAGGPRDTQYFGPGTRLTVL.

This clonotype was detected a few times. The chain uses TRBV11-3 and TRBJ2-3, with D possibly called TRBD1 or TRBD2 (5 bases each). The CDR3 extends over 15 amino acids. V dropped 3 bases and J dropped 1 base, with 11 bases sitting between them. CDR1 and CDR2 (germline): SGHNT, YENEEA. The CDR3 sequence is CASSLGEEGTDTQYF. The CDR3, as DNA: TGTGCCAGCAGCTTGGGGGAAGAGGGCACAGATACGCAGTATTTT.

This clonotype was seen a few times. V gene TRBV11-2 combines with J gene TRBJ2-5, with TRBD1 as a possible D gene (6 bases). CDR3 length equals 14 residues. CDR1 is SGHAT and CDR2 is FQNNGV in the germline V gene. V was cut by 5 bases and J by 2 bases, with 12 bases left in between. The CDR3, as DNA: TGTGCCAGCAGCCTGGGGGCAGGACAAGAGACCCAGTACTTC. It yields the protein CASSLGAGQETQYF.

This clonotype has only a few counts. The rearrangement links TRBV29-1 to TRBJ2-5; a possible D gene is TRBD2 (6 bases). Deletions cut 3 bases from V and 2 bases from J, with 13 bases between. The CDR3 is 14 amino acids. The germline V gene has CDR1 SQVTM and CDR2 ANQGSEA. CDR3: CSVDRELAQETQYF. CDR3 sequence (DNA): TGCAGCGTTGATCGGGAGTTGGCACAAGAGACCCAGTACTTC.

This clonotype was counted ten times or more. V usage is TRBV20-1 and J usage is TRBJ1-1; D is undetermined. Germline V gene sequence: CDR1 DFQATT, CDR2 SNEGSKA (reference sequence). V shed 3 bases and J shed 1 base, with 9 bases lying between them. The CDR3 has 13 residues. CDR3: CSASEGWNTEAFF. The DNA for the CDR3 is TGCAGTGCTAGTGAGGGCTGGAACACTGAAGCTTTCTTT.

The rearrangement joins TRBV6-5 to TRBJ1-2; the D gene is possibly TRBD1 (5 bases). CDR3 length: 14 residues. Germline CDR1 MNHEY, CDR2 SVGAGI. Trimming stripped 2 bases from V and 6 bases from J, with 13 bases between. The DNA of the CDR3 is TGTGCCAGCAGTTACCTTCTTGACAGCCATGGCTACACCTTC. Amino acids: CASSYLLDSHGYTF.

This clonotype was seen ten or more times. The chain joins TRBV6-6 to TRBJ2-1, with D hard to call. V dropped 2 bases and J dropped 8 bases, with 7 bases sitting between them. Per germline, CDR1 MNHNY and CDR2 SVGAGI (reference sequence). CDR3 length: 12 amino acids. CDR3 nucleotides: TGTGCCAGCAGTTACGGGAATCATGAGCAGTTCTTC. Protein product: CASSYGNHEQFF.

The V and J genes are TRBV10-3 and TRBJ2-1, with a weak D call TRBD1 (7 bases). The CDR3 is made up of 16 amino acids. V shed 2 bases and J shed 4 bases, with 15 bases lying between them. The V gene's germline CDR1 is ENHRY and CDR2 SYGVKD. Here the CDR3 DNA reads TGTGCCATCAGTGAGGTCAGGGGGGCTAGATACAATGAGCAGTTCTTC. This encodes CAISEVRGARYNEQFF.

This clonotype appeared a few times. The CDR3 bases are TGTGCCAGCAGCCTGACCTGGAGCTCTGGAAACACCATATATTTT. This gives the protein CASSLTWSSGNTIYF. J is TRBJ1-3 and V is TRBV27; D is uncertain. The CDR3 consists of 15 residues. Trimming took off 6 bases at V and 0 bases at J, with 12 bases between the two ends. Germline loops: CDR1 MNHEY, CDR2 SMNVEV (reference sequence).

The rearrangement links TRBV11-2 to TRBJ2-1, with TRBD2 matching 12 bases. Trimming took 6 bases from V and 2 from J; bases not matched to a gene: 5. The CDR3 loop spans 16 amino acids. Germline V gives CDR1 SGHAT, CDR2 FQNNGV. The CDR3 region has the DNA TGTGCCAGCAGAGAATCTAGCGGGGGGGCCTACAATGAGCAGTTCTTC. Residues: CASRESSGGAYNEQFF.

In this sample, this clonotype turned up a few times. CDR3 nucleotides: TGCAGTGCTAGGGTTGGACAGGGGGCGCGGGATGGCTACACCTTC. This encodes CSARVGQGARDGYTF. This chain connects TRBV20-1 to TRBJ1-2; 11 bases match TRBD1. This CDR3 contains 15 residues. Looked up from germline, CDR1 is DFQATT and CDR2 is SNEGSKA (reference sequence). Trimming removed 3 bases from V and 6 bases from J; junction bases left unmatched: 9.

The sample holds many counts of this clonotype. This chain uses TRBV6-1 with TRBJ1-1; TRBD1 matches 8 bases. Germline loops: CDR1 MNHNS, CDR2 SASEGT. The trim removed 5 bases at V and 5 bases at J, leaving 16 bases unmatched. This CDR3 is built from 17 residues. The CDR3 DNA follows: TGTGCCAGCAGTCTCCTTCACAGGGGGACGGTTTGGACTGAAGCTTTCTTT. It encodes CASSLLHRGTVWTEAFF.

The chain employs TRBV7-9 and TRBJ1-2; D is possibly TRBD1 (6 bases). From germline, CDR1 is SEHNR and CDR2 FQNEAQ (reference sequence). There are 12 residues in the CDR3. V lost 5 bases to trimming and J lost 7 bases, with 11 bases between them. The CDR3 DNA reads as TGTGCCAGCAGCGCCGGACAGAGTGGCTACACCTTC. Its translation is CASSAGQSGYTF.